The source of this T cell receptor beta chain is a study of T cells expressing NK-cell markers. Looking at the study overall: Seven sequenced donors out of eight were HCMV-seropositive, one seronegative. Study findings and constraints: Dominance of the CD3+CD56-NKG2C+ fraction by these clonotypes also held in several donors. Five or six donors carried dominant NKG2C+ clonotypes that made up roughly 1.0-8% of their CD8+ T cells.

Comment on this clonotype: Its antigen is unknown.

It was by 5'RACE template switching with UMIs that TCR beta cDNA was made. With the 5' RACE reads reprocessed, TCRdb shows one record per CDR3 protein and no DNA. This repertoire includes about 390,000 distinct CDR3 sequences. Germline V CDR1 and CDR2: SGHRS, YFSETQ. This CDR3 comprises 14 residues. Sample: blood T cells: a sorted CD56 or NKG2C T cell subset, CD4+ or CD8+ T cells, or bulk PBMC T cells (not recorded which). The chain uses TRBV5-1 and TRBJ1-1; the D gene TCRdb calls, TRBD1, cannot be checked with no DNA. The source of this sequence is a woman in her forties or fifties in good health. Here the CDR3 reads CASTAGVMNTEAFF.